This passage covers 13 T cell receptor beta chains from one sample sequenced in a study of cytomegalovirus exposure and HLA in healthy donors. Measured with immunoSEQ multiplex PCR; TCRdb has only the in-frame clones, and not every one. The top ten hold 0.95% to 1.5% of the sample, which has under 250,000 clones, about 81% seen once. Sequencing used PBMCs. All receptors derive from a woman under 40 in good health and CMV-seronegative.

The chain joins TRBV5-4 to TRBJ2-7; a possible D gene is TRBD1 (5 bases). The CDR3 has 14 amino acids. Germline V gene data show CDR1 as SGHNT and CDR2 as YYREEE (reference sequence). V shed 0 bases and J shed 3 bases, with 10 bases lying between them. The chain's CDR3 is CASSLGQPHYEQYF. As DNA, the CDR3 is TGTGCCAGCAGCTTGGGACAGCCCCACTACGAGCAGTACTTC.

The J gene is TRBJ1-2, the V gene TRBV19, with 8 positions matching TRBD1. V shed 3 bases and J 2 bases; nucleotides not matched to a gene: 2. Germline values: CDR1 LNHDA, CDR2 SQIVND (reference sequence). The CDR3 is 14 amino acids. CDR3 amino acids: CASSMWDRNYGYTF. Here the CDR3 DNA reads TGTGCCAGTAGTATGTGGGACAGGAACTATGGCTACACCTTC.

The rearrangement links TRBV7-2 to TRBJ1-4; a weak D match, TRBD1 (5 bases). The CDR3 is 15 amino acids. Trimming removed 4 bases from V and 2 bases from J, with 11 bases in between. CDR1 and CDR2 (germline): SGHTA, FQGNSA. The CDR3 region is CASSWGGATNEKLFF. CDR3 in DNA: TGTGCCAGCAGCTGGGGAGGGGCCACTAATGAAAAACTGTTTTTT.

This clone was counted a single time. This sequence joins TRBV6-4 and TRBJ2-7; 9 nucleotides line up with TRBD2. CDR1 and CDR2 (germline): MRHNA, SNTAGT. The CDR3 runs to 16 residues. V shed 4 bases and J 3 bases; nucleotides not matched to a gene: 10. The chain's CDR3 is CASSGPLLAGYYEQYF. CDR3 DNA sequence: TGTGCCAGCAGTGGCCCCCTTCTAGCGGGGTACTACGAGCAGTACTTC.

V usage is TRBV4-2 and J usage is TRBJ2-3; the match to TRBD2 covers 9 bases. The trim removed 4 bases at V and 4 bases at J, leaving 9 bases unmatched. The CDR3 has 16 amino acids. Germline loops: CDR1 LGHNA, CDR2 YNFKEQ. CDR3 nucleotide sequence: TGTGCCAGCAGCCCTCTAGCGGGGTCTGAAGCAGATACGCAGTATTTT. Translation: CASSPLAGSEADTQYF.

The V call is TRBV5-1, the J call TRBJ2-1; TRBD1 matches at 11 bases. CDR1 is SGHRS, CDR2 YFSETQ, per germline. The CDR3 spans 16 residues. Unmatched junction bases numbered 8, after V lost 4 bases and J lost 5 bases. In DNA form, the CDR3 reads TGCGCCAGCAGCGCCGGGACAGGGGGAGGGCACAATGAGCAGTTCTTC. Residues: CASSAGTGGGHNEQFF.

V gene TRBV5-1 combines with J gene TRBJ1-5; D might be TRBD1 (5 bases). The CDR3 extends over 15 amino acids. Trimming pared 4 bases from V and 7 bases from J, leaving 18 bases between. Germline V gene data show CDR1 as SGHRS and CDR2 as YFSETQ. The CDR3 sequence is CASSQVGGVQQPQHF. CDR3 DNA sequence: TGCGCCAGCAGCCAGGTCGGGGGGGTTCAACAGCCCCAGCATTTT. The whole variable domain, filled in from reference TRBV5-1 and TRBJ1-5, reads KAGVTQTPRYLIKTRGQQVTLSCSPISGHRSVSWYQQTPGQGLQFLFEYFSETQRNKGNFPGRFSGRQFSNSRSEMNVSTLELGDSALYLCASSQVGGVQQPQHFGDGTRLSIL.

This clone has a single count. The chain links TRBV6-1 to TRBJ2-3, with a possible D match to TRBD1 (5 bases). The V gene's germline CDR1 is MNHNS and CDR2 SASEGT. This CDR3 is built from 12 residues. V lost 5 bases to trimming and J lost 6 bases, with 9 bases between them. CDR3 sequence (DNA): TGTGCCAGCAGTCCCAGGGCCGATACGCAGTATTTT. As protein: CASSPRADTQYF.

V gene TRBV6-5 combines with J gene TRBJ2-1; 7 bases line up with TRBD2. Germline loops: CDR1 MNHEY, CDR2 SVGAGI. V was pared by 2 bases and J by 2 bases, with 3 bases of the junction left unmatched. This CDR3 spans 15 amino acids. The CDR3 DNA is TGTGCCAGCAGTTACGCAGCGGGAACCTACAATGAGCAGTTCTTC. Translating gives CASSYAAGTYNEQFF.

The V call is TRBV28, the J call TRBJ1-5, with TRBD1 matching over 10 bases. V lost 4 bases to trimming and J lost 3 bases; unmatched junction nucleotides: 9. CDR3 length equals 17 residues. Germline-derived CDR1 and CDR2 are MDHEN and SYDVKM. CDR3 sequence reads: CASSSPTGGVFNQPQHF. For the CDR3, the DNA is TGTGCCAGCAGTTCCCCGACAGGGGGCGTTTTCAATCAGCCCCAGCATTTT.

The V call is TRBV29-1, the J call TRBJ1-1, with 11 bases aligning to TRBD1. Germline V CDR1 and CDR2: SQVTM, ANQGSEA. J gave up 3 bases and V 5 bases, and 8 bases lay outside the gene matches. This CDR3 contains 15 residues. The CDR3 nucleotides are TGCAGCGTTCCCCGGGACAGGGGGAGGGACACTGAAGCTTTCTTT. Amino acids: CSVPRDRGRDTEAFF.

This clone was counted a few times. The V call is TRBV6-5, the J call TRBJ2-3; tentative D call: TRBD2 (6 bases). From germline, CDR1 is MNHEY and CDR2 SVGAGI. V was trimmed by 2 bases and J by 0 bases, leaving 12 bases between them. The CDR3 runs to 16 residues. CDR3 residues: CASSYQRDLSTDTQYF. The CDR3 DNA follows: TGTGCCAGCAGTTACCAAAGGGACTTGAGCACAGATACGCAGTATTTT.

The chain is built from TRBV18 and TRBJ1-1; possibly TRBD1 for D (5 bases). The germline gives CDR1 KGHSH, CDR2 LQKENI. CDR3 length equals 13 residues. The germline V and J ends were trimmed by 2 bases and 6 bases, with 10 bases remaining between them. CDR3 DNA sequence: TGTGCCAGCTCACCAGGCAGGGCGGCTGAAGCTTTCTTT. It codes for CASSPGRAAEAFF.